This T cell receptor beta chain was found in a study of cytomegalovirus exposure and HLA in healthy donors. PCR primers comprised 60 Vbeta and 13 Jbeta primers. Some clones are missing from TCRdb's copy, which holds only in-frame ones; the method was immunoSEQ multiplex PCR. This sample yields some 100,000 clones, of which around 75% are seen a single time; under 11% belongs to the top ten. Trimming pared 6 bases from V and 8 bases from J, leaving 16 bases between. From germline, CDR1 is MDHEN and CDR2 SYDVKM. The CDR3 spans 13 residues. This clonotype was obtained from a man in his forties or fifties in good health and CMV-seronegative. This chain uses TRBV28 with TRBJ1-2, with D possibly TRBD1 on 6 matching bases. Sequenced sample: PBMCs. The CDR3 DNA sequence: TGTGCCAGCAGCCTATCAAGGCAGGGGGGCTACACCTTC. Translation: CASSLSRQGGYTF.